Listed below are T cell receptor beta chains from one sample, sequenced in a study of beta chain features in type 1 diabetes. The table came from immunoSEQ multiplex PCR; TCRdb's copy has only in-frame clones and leaves some out. The sample yields around 180,000 clones, approximately 13% seen once. Source material: central memory CD4+ T cells from blood. The receptors shown here come from a woman aged 18-35 years in good health. CDR3s include the opening cysteine and the closing phenylalanine or tryptophan. D genes are given only for firm matches. Part of the rows lack a size; the others show once, few, many or a class for expanded clones.

TRBV7-9,.,TRBJ2-7,many,CASSLGTDSYEQYF,TGTGCCAGCAGCTTAGGGACAGACTCCTACGAGCAGTACTTC
TRBV6-6,.,TRBJ1-2,few,CASSYSREPF,TGTGCCAGCAGTTACTCGCGGGAGCCCTTC
TRBV7-2,.,TRBJ2-7,.,CASSRAYEQYF,TGTGCCAGCAGCCGAGCCTACGAGCAGTACTTC
TRBV5-4,.,TRBJ2-3,.,CASSPDSLSTDTQYF,TGTGCCAGCAGCCCGGACAGCCTTAGCACAGATACGCAGTATTTT
TRBV7-2,TRBD1,TRBJ1-1,.,CASSDSGQGWTEAFF,TGTGCCAGCAGCGATTCCGGACAGGGATGGACTGAAGCTTTCTTT
TRBV4-2,TRBD2,TRBJ2-3,few,CASSPRTRADTQYF,TGTGCCAGCAGCCCCCGGACTAGGGCAGATACGCAGTATTTT
TRBV4-2,TRBD2,TRBJ2-3,.,CASSQDKLAGGLDTQYF,TGTGCCAGCAGCCAAGATAAGCTAGCGGGAGGGCTTGATACGCAGTATTTT
TRBV29-1,TRBD1,TRBJ1-5,.,CSVQQGYQPQHF,TGCAGCGTTCAACAGGGGTATCAGCCCCAGCATTTT
TRBV10-3,TRBD1,TRBJ1-3,few,CPGGSGNTIYF,TGTCCAGGGGGCAGTGGAAACACCATATATTTT
TRBV25-1,TRBD1,TRBJ1-5,.,CASSGQGAGQPQHF,TGTGCCAGCAGTGGACAGGGGGCTGGGCAGCCCCAGCATTTT